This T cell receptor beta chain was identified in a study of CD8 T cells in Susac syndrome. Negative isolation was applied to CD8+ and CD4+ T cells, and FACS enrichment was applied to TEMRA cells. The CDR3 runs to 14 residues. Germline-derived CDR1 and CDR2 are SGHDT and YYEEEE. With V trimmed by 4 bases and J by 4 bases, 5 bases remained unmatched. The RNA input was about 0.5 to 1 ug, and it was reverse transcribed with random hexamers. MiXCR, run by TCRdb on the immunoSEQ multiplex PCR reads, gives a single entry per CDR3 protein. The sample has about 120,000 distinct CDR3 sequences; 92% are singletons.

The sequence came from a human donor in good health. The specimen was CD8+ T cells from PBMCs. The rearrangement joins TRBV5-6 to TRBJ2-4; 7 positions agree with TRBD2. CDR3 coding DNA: TGTGCCAGCAGCCTACCGGGGGGTAAAAACATTCAGTACTTC. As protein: CASSLPGGKNIQYF. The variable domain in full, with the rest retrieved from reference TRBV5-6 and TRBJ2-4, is DAGVTQSPTHLIKTRGQQVTLRCSPKSGHDTVSWYQQALGQGPQFIFQYYEEEERQRGNFPDRFSGHQFPNYSSELNVNALLLGDSALYLCASSLPGGKNIQYFGAGTRLSVL.